This T cell receptor beta chain was recovered during a study of OX40 agonist ivuxolimab in advanced cancers. Data came from immunoSEQ multiplex PCR; TCRdb stores just in-frame clones and leaves some out. The data show 12,000 to 15,000 clones, with 77% seen just once and around a third held by the top ten. This CDR3 region has 15 residues. V shed 2 bases and J shed 0 bases, with 8 bases lying between them. Germline values: CDR1 MNHNS, CDR2 SASEGT. Sequencing used CD4+ or CD8+ T cells sorted from blood, obtained in a trial of the OX40 agonist ivuxolimab. The TCR sequence derives from an adult with an advanced solid tumor such as melanoma, head and neck, liver or kidney cancer. The rearrangement joins TRBV6-1 to TRBJ1-5; D is undetermined. CDR3 coding DNA: TGTGCCAGCAGTGAATTCGGGTATAGCAATCAGCCCCAGCATTTT. It encodes CASSEFGYSNQPQHF.